A selection of T cell receptor beta chains follows, all from one sample in a study of cytomegalovirus exposure and HLA in healthy donors. Here immunoSEQ multiplex PCR was the method, and the copy in TCRdb shows in-frame clones only, minus some. This table has roughly 150,000 clones, around 86% appearing once. Sequencing input: PBMCs. These receptors were obtained from a man aged 18 to 30 in good health and CMV-seropositive. Both conserved end residues are part of each CDR3. D genes are given only for firm matches. A row's size may be missing; if present it is once, few, many or a size class.

CDR3: CASSPGGPGEQYF
DNA: TGTGCCAGCAGCCCCGGGGGGCCGGGGGAGCAGTACTTC
V: TRBV7-3
D: -
J: TRBJ2-7
size: -

CDR3: CASSIILCGAGRPCNYGYTF
DNA: TGTGCCAGTAGTATCATTTTGTGTGGGGCAGGGAGGCCCTGCAACTATGGCTACACCTTC
V: TRBV19
D: -
J: TRBJ1-2
size: -

CDR3: CASSRASGRGLNEQFF
DNA: TGCGCCAGCAGTCGAGCCAGCGGGAGGGGACTAAATGAGCAGTTCTTC
V: TRBV10-2
D: TRBD2
J: TRBJ2-1
size: -

CDR3: CASTRRTDSRTEAFF
DNA: TGTGCCAGCACCCGACGGACAGACTCGAGGACTGAAGCTTTCTTT
V: TRBV11-3
D: -
J: TRBJ1-1
size: once

CDR3: CASLTSSGNTIYF
DNA: TGTGCCAGTCTTACAAGCTCTGGAAACACCATATATTTT
V: TRBV19
D: -
J: TRBJ1-3
size: -

CDR3: CATGVPVTGYTF
DNA: TGCGCCACGGGAGTGCCAGTCACTGGCTACACCTTC
V: TRBV10-2
D: -
J: TRBJ1-2
size: once

CDR3: CAWTFGRLSGANVLTF
DNA: TGTGCCTGGACTTTCGGTAGACTTTCTGGGGCCAACGTCCTGACTTTC
V: TRBV30
D: -
J: TRBJ2-6
size: -

CDR3: CASSDLAGEKLFF
DNA: TGTGCCAGCAGTGACCTGGCGGGTGAAAAACTGTTTTTT
V: TRBV2
D: -
J: TRBJ1-4
size: -

CDR3: CSPGRGNRFEQYF
DNA: TGCAGCCCCGGACGAGGGAACCGGTTCGAGCAGTACTTC
V: TRBV29-1
D: -
J: TRBJ2-7
size: -

CDR3: CAWGGGWVQYF
DNA: TGTGCCTGGGGAGGCGGTTGGGTCCAGTACTTC
V: TRBV30
D: -
J: TRBJ2-5
size: -

CDR3: CASSPVAGASNQPQHF
DNA: TGTGCCAGCTCACCAGTGGCAGGGGCTAGCAATCAGCCCCAGCATTTT
V: TRBV18
D: -
J: TRBJ1-5
size: -

CDR3: CSVLQGYEQFF
DNA: TGCAGCGTCCTCCAGGGCTATGAGCAGTTCTTC
V: TRBV29-1
D: -
J: TRBJ2-1
size: -

CDR3: CASSRRPAGDTQYF
DNA: TGTGCCAGCAGCCGGCGACCAGCGGGAGATACGCAGTATTTT
V: TRBV14
D: -
J: TRBJ2-3
size: once

CDR3: CAWTYGTANYGYTF
DNA: TGTGCCTGGACGTATGGGACAGCTAACTATGGCTACACCTTC
V: TRBV30
D: TRBD1
J: TRBJ1-2
size: -

CDR3: CASSLKGGDIDTQYF
DNA: TGCGCCAGCAGCTTAAAGGGAGGAGATATAGATACGCAGTATTTT
V: TRBV5-1
D: -
J: TRBJ2-3
size: -

CDR3: CASGEGIAEKLFF
DNA: TGTGCCAGCGGCGAGGGAATTGCTGAAAAACTGTTTTTT
V: TRBV6-1
D: -
J: TRBJ1-4
size: -

CDR3: CASSPKPGLAHEQYF
DNA: TGTGCCAGCAGCCCAAAACCGGGACTAGCACACGAGCAGTACTTC
V: TRBV13
D: TRBD2
J: TRBJ2-7
size: -

CDR3: CASSFRDTLQETQYF
DNA: TGCGCCAGCAGCTTCCGGGACACGCTCCAAGAGACCCAGTACTTC
V: TRBV5-1
D: -
J: TRBJ2-5
size: -

CDR3: CASSSTGGSADTQYF
DNA: TGTGCCAGCAGCTCTACAGGGGGCAGCGCAGATACGCAGTATTTT
V: TRBV7-3
D: TRBD1
J: TRBJ2-3
size: -

CDR3: CASSSWRSSYEQYF
DNA: TGCGCCAGCAGCTCCTGGAGAAGCTCCTACGAGCAGTACTTC
V: TRBV4-1
D: -
J: TRBJ2-7
size: -

CDR3: CAWSVLAEDREQYF
DNA: TGTGCCTGGAGTGTACTGGCGGAGGATCGCGAGCAGTACTTC
V: TRBV30
D: -
J: TRBJ2-7
size: once

CDR3: CASSQGSRTPTGELFF
DNA: TGCGCCAGCAGCCAGGGTTCAAGGACACCTACCGGGGAGCTGTTTTTT
V: TRBV5-1
D: -
J: TRBJ2-2
size: -

CDR3: CASSLFGPNYGYTF
DNA: TGTGCCAGCAGCTTATTTGGCCCTAACTATGGCTACACCTTC
V: TRBV7-6
D: -
J: TRBJ1-2
size: -

CDR3: CASSVGGLQGEQFF
DNA: TGTGCCAGCAGCGTGGGCGGGCTACAGGGTGAGCAGTTCTTC
V: TRBV9
D: -
J: TRBJ2-1
size: few